The 13 T cell receptor beta chains below were found in one sample sequenced in a study of T cell responses to AZD1222 COVID-19 vaccine. Here immunoSEQ multiplex PCR was the method, and the copy in TCRdb shows in-frame clones only, minus some. The repertoire holds 120,000 or so clones, with approximately 85% as singletons. The specimen was peripheral blood, collected on day 0 of AZD1222 vaccination. These receptors were obtained from an adult in good health.

The chain couples TRBV14 to TRBJ2-3; D is undetermined. V dropped 4 bases and J dropped 2 bases, with 4 bases sitting between them. Germline CDR1 reads SGHDN; CDR2 reads FVKESK. The CDR3 totals 12 residues. CDR3 sequence reads: CASSPHTDTQYF. DNA for the CDR3: TGTGCCAGCAGCCCCCACACAGATACGCAGTATTTT.

The chain links TRBV30 to TRBJ1-2; D is undetermined. CDR1 and CDR2 (germline): GTSNPN, SVGIG (reference sequence). V was pared by 4 bases and J by 13 bases, with 13 bases between. This CDR3 is 10 amino acids long. As DNA, the CDR3 is TGTGCCTGGACTCGGACCCGACTCACCTTC. It yields the protein CAWTRTRLTF. The complete variable domain, with remaining parts taken from reference TRBV30 and TRBJ1-2, reads SQTIHQWPATLVQPVGSPLSLECTVEGTSNPNLYWYRQAAGRGLQLLFYSVGIGQISSEVPQNLSASRPQDRQFILSSKKLLLSDSGFYLCAWTRTRLTFGSGTRLTVV.

The rearrangement links TRBV7-6 to TRBJ2-2; TRBD1 matches at 7 bases. V gave up 6 bases and J gave up 0 bases; unmatched junction bases: 7. This CDR3 is 16 amino acids long. Germline CDR1 SGHVS, CDR2 FNYEAQ. CDR3 amino acids: CASSKSGTANTGELFF. In DNA, the CDR3 is TGTGCCAGCAGTAAATCCGGGACAGCGAACACCGGGGAGCTGTTTTTT.

The chain has TRBV6-5 and TRBJ2-1; D is unresolved. There are 15 residues in the CDR3. Trimming stripped 5 bases from V and 3 bases from J, with 14 bases between. The germline V gene has CDR1 MNHEY and CDR2 SVGAGI. CDR3 sequence: CASSPWAASYNEQFF. CDR3 nucleotides: TGTGCCAGCAGTCCCTGGGCGGCAAGCTACAATGAGCAGTTCTTC.

The V call is TRBV9, the J call TRBJ2-3, with 12 bases matching TRBD2. Germline CDR1 is SGDLS and CDR2 is YYNGEE. Unmatched junction bases numbered 6, after V lost 3 bases and J lost 1 base. This CDR3 comprises 17 residues. CDR3 residues: CASSALGLAGGTDTQYF. The CDR3 nucleotides are TGTGCCAGCAGCGCCTTGGGACTAGCGGGCGGCACAGATACGCAGTATTTT.

This clone appeared a single time. The chain combines TRBV9 with TRBJ2-3, with D perhaps matching TRBD1 (6 bases). CDR1 is SGDLS and CDR2 is YYNGEE in the germline V gene. The CDR3 is 14 residues long. V was clipped by 10 bases and J by 0 bases, with 15 bases between them. DNA of the CDR3: TGTGCCTCAACCCCGGGACACAGCACAGATACGCAGTATTTT. Protein: CASTPGHSTDTQYF. Full variable domain (rest looked up from reference TRBV9 and TRBJ2-3): DSGVTQTPKHLITATGQRVTLRCSPRSGDLSVYWYQQSLDQGLQFLIQYYNGEERAKGNILERFSAQQFPDLHSELNLSSLELGDSALYFCASTPGHSTDTQYFGPGTRLTVL.

The J gene is TRBJ2-6, the V gene TRBV19; D remains unclear. V was pared by 0 bases and J by 0 bases, with 9 bases between. Germline V lookup: CDR1 LNHDA, CDR2 SQIVND (reference sequence). The CDR3 totals 17 residues. The CDR3 sequence: CASSIDFQISGANVLTF. Here the CDR3 DNA reads TGTGCCAGTAGTATAGATTTTCAGATCTCTGGGGCCAACGTCCTGACTTTC.

The V gene is TRBV10-3, the J gene TRBJ2-1; D is uncertain. The ends were cut back, 7 bases at V and 1 base at J, with 17 bases in the middle. The CDR3 covers 16 residues. Germline V lookup: CDR1 ENHRY, CDR2 SYGVKD. The CDR3 region has the DNA TGTGCCATCACCCGTGGGATGTCACAGTCCTACAATGAGCAGTTCTTC. Protein product: CAITRGMSQSYNEQFF.

In this sample, this clone turned up a few times. J is TRBJ1-5 and V is TRBV28, with unresolved D. The CDR3 spans 13 residues. The V gene's germline CDR1 is MDHEN and CDR2 SYDVKM. Trimming took 9 bases from V and 4 from J, leaving 13 bases between them. The CDR3 DNA follows: TGTGCCAGTAATATCAATCGGAATCAGCCCCAGCATTTT. The encoded protein is CASNINRNQPQHF.

This chain links TRBV6-1 with TRBJ2-1; 11 nucleotides line up with TRBD2. Trimming cost V 2 bases and J 3 bases; bases outside gene matches: 6. Germline V CDR1 and CDR2: MNHNS, SASEGT. The CDR3 spans 17 residues. CDR3 nucleotides: TGTGCCAGCAGTGAACAGACTAGCGGGACCCTCTACAATGAGCAGTTCTTC. Protein: CASSEQTSGTLYNEQFF.

J is TRBJ2-1 and V is TRBV2; the D is unclear. V was pared by 7 bases and J by 0 bases, with 13 bases between. This CDR3 has 15 residues. CDR1 is SNHLY, CDR2 FYNNEI, per germline. CDR3 coding DNA: TGTGCCAGCATAGGTCTAACTGGCTCCTACAATGAGCAGTTCTTC. Translating it yields CASIGLTGSYNEQFF.

This chain joins TRBV4-1 and TRBJ2-2, with D unclear. Germline CDR1 is MGHRA and CDR2 is YSYEKL. V dropped 2 bases and J dropped 2 bases, with 12 bases sitting between them. There are 16 residues in the CDR3. The CDR3 is CASSQRSDTNTGELFF. CDR3 DNA: TGCGCCAGCAGCCAACGCTCAGACACAAACACCGGGGAGCTGTTTTTT.

This clone was picked up a small number of times. J is TRBJ2-7 and V is TRBV20-1, with a weak D call TRBD1 (6 bases). Germline V lookup: CDR1 DFQATT, CDR2 SNEGSKA (reference sequence). With 5 bases removed from V and 5 bases from J, the gap between germline ends came to 10 bases. This CDR3 region has 11 residues. CDR3 nucleotides: TGCAGTGCTGGATACAGGGACGAGCAGTACTTC. This sequence encodes CSAGYRDEQYF.